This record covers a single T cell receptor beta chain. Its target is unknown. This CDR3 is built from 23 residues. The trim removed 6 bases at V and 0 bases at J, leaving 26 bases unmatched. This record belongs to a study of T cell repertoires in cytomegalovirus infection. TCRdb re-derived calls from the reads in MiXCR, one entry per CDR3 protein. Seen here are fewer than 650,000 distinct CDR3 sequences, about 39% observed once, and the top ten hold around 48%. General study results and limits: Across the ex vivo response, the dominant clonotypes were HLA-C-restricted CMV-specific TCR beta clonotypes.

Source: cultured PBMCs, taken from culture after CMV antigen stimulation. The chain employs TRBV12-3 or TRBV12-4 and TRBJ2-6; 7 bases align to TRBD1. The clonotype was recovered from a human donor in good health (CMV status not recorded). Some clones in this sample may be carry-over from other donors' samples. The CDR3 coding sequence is TGTGCCAGCAGCTTCTGGACCGTACAGGGGCCTAAGTACCGCGTCTCTGGGGCCAACGTCCTGACTTTC. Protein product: CASSFWTVQGPKYRVSGANVLTF.